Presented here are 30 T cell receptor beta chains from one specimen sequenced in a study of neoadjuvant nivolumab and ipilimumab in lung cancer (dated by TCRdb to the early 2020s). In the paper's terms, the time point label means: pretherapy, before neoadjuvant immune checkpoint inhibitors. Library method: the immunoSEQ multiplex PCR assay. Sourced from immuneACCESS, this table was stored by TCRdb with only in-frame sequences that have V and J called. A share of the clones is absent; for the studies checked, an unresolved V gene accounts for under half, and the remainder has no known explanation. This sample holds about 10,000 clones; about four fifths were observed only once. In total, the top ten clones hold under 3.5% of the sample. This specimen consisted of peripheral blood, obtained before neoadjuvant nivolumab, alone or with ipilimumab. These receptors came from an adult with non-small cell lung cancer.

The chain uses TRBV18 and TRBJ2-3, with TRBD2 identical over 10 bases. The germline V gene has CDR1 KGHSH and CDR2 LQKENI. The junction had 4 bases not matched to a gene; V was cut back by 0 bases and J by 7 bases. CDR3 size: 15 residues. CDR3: CASSPPSGRGYTQYF. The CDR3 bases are TGTGCCAGCTCACCACCCAGCGGGAGGGGATATACGCAGTATTTT. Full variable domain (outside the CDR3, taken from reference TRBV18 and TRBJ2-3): NAGVMQNPRHLVRRRGQEARLRCSPMKGHSHVYWYRQLPEEGLKFMVYLQKENIIDESGMPKERFSAEFPKEGPSILRIQQVVRGDSAAYFCASSPPSGRGYTQYFGPGTRLTVL.

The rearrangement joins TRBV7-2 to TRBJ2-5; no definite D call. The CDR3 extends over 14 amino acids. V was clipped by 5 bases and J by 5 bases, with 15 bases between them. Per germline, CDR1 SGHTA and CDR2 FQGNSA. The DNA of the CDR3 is TGTGCCAGCAGCAGAGGAACTCTTCGGGAGACCCAGTACTTC. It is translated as CASSRGTLRETQYF.

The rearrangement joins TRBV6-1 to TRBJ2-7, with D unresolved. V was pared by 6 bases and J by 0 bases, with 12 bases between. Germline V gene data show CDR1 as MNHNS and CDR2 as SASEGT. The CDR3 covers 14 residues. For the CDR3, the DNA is TGTGCCAGCAGCCAAGAGCCAAGCTCCTACGAGCAGTACTTC. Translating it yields CASSQEPSSYEQYF.

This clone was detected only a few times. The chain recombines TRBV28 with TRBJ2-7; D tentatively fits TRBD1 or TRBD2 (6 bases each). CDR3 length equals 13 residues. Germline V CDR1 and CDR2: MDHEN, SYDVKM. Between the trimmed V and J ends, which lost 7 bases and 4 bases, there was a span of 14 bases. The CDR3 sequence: CASTGGRRYEQYF. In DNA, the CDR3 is TGTGCCAGCACCGGGGGCCGTCGGTACGAGCAGTACTTC. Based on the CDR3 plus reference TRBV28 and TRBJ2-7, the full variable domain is DVKVTQSSRYLVKRTGEKVFLECVQDMDHENMFWYRQDPGLGLRLIYFSYDVKMKEKGDIPEGYSVSREKKERFSLILESASTNQTSMYLCASTGGRRYEQYFGPGTRLTVT.

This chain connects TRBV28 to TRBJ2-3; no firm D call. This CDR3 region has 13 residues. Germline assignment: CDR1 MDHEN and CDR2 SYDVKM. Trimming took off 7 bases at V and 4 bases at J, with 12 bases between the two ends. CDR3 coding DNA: TGTGCCAGCACCCGGCCCGGAGCAGATACGCAGTATTTT. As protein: CASTRPGADTQYF.

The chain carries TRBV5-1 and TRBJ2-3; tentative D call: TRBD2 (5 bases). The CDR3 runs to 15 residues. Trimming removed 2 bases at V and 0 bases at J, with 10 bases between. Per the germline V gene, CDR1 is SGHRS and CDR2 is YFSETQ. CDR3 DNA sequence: TGCGCCAGCAGCTTTATAGGGAGAAGCACAGATACGCAGTATTTT. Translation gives CASSFIGRSTDTQYF.

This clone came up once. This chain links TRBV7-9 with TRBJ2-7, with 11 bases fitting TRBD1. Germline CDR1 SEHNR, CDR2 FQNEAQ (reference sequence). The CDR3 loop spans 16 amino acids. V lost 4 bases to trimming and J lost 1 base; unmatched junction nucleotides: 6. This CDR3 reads CASSSLGQGASYEQYF. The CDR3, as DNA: TGTGCCAGCAGCTCACTTGGACAGGGGGCTTCCTACGAGCAGTACTTC. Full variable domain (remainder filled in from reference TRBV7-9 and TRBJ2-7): DTGVSQNPRHKITKRGQNVTFRCDPISEHNRLYWYRQTLGQGPEFLTYFQNEAQLEKSRLLSDRFSAERPKGSFSTLEIQRTEQGDSAMYLCASSSLGQGASYEQYFGPGTRLTVT.

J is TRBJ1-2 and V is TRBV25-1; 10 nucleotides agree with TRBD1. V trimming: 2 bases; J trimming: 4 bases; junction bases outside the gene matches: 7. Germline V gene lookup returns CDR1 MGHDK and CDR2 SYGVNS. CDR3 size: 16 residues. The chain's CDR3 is CASSEAGDRGAYGYTF. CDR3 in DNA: TGTGCCAGCAGTGAAGCAGGGGACAGGGGAGCCTATGGCTACACCTTC.

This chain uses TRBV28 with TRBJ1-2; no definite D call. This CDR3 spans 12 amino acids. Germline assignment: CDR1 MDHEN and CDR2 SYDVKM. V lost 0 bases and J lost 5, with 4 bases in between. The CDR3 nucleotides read TGTGCCAGCAGTTTATGGTCTTATGGCTACACCTTC. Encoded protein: CASSLWSYGYTF.

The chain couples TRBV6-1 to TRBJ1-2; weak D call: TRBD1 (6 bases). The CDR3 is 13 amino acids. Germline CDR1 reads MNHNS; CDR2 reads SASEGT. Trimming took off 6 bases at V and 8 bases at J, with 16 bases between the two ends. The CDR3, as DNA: TGTGCCAGCAGAGTTCAGGGGCGTCAAGGCTACACCTTC. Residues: CASRVQGRQGYTF.

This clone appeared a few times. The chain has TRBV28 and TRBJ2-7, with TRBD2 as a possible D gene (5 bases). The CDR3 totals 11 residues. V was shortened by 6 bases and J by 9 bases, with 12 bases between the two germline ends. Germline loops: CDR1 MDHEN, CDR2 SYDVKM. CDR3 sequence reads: CASRSPRGQYF. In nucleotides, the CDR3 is TGTGCCAGCAGGTCCCCCCGGGGGCAGTACTTC. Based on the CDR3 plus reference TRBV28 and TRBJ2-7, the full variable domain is DVKVTQSSRYLVKRTGEKVFLECVQDMDHENMFWYRQDPGLGLRLIYFSYDVKMKEKGDIPEGYSVSREKKERFSLILESASTNQTSMYLCASRSPRGQYFGPGTRLTVT.

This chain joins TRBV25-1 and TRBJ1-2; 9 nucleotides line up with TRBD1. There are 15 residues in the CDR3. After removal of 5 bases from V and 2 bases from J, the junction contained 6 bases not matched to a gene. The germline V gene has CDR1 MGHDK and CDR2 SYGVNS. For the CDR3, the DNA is TGTGCCAGCAGTCACAGGGGGCTAAGAAACTATGGCTACACCTTC. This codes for CASSHRGLRNYGYTF.

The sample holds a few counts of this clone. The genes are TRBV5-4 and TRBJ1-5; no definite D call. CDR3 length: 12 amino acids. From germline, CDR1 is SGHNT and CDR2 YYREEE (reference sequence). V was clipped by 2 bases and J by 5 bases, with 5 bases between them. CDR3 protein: CASSFKDQPQHF. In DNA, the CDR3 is TGTGCCAGCAGCTTTAAGGATCAGCCCCAGCATTTT.

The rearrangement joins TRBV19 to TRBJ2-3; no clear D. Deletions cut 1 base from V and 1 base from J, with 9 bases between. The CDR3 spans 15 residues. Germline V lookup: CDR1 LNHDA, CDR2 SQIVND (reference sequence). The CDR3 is CASSIGHRGTDTQYF. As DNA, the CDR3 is TGTGCCAGTAGTATAGGTCATAGAGGCACAGATACGCAGTATTTT.

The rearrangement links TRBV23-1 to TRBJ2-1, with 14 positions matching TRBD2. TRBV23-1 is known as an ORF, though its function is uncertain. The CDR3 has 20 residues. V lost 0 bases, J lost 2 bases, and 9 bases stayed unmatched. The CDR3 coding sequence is TGCGCCAGCAGTCAATCAGTACGGACTAGCGGGAGGTTTCCCTACAATGAGCAGTTCTTC. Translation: CASSQSVRTSGRFPYNEQFF.

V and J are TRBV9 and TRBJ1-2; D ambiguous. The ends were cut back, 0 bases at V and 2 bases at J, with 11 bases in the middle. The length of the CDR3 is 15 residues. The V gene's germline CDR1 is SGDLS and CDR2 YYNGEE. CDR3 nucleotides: TGTGCCAGCAGCGTAGTATCGACCCCCAACTATGGCTACACCTTC. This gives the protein CASSVVSTPNYGYTF.

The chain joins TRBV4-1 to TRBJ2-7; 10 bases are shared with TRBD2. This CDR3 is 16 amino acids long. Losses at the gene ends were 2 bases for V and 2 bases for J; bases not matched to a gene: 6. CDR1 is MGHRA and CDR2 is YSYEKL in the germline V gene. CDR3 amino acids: CASSQPTSGRTYEQYF. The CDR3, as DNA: TGCGCCAGCAGCCAACCGACTAGCGGGCGCACCTACGAGCAGTACTTC.

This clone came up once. As DNA, the CDR3 is TGTGCCAGCAAAAGGGGGAACGAGCAGTACTTC. Translation: CASKRGNEQYF. V is TRBV6-5 and J is TRBJ2-7; D is possibly TRBD1 (6 bases). Germline CDR1 MNHEY, CDR2 SVGAGI. Trimming stripped 7 bases from V and 5 bases from J, with 9 bases between. The CDR3 has 11 residues.

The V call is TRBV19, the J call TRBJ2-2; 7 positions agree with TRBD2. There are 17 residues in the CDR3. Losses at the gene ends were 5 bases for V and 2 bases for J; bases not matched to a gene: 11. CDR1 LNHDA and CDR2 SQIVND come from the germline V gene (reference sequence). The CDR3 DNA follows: TGTGCCAGTAGTCCACACTCTAGCGGATTAAACACCGGGGAGCTGTTTTTT. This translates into CASSPHSSGLNTGELFF.

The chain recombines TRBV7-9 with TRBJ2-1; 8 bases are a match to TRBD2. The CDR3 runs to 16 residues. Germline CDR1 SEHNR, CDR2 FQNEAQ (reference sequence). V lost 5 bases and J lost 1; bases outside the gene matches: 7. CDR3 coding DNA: TGTGCCAGCAGCCCTCGACTAGCGTTGTCCTACAATGAGCAGTTCTTC. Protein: CASSPRLALSYNEQFF.

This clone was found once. This CDR3 reads CASSSLSGRETYEQYF. CDR3 coding DNA: TGTGCCAGCAGCTCTCTAAGCGGGAGGGAAACCTACGAGCAGTACTTC. The J gene is TRBJ2-7, the V gene TRBV11-2, with TRBD2 matching over 10 bases. J was trimmed by 2 bases and V by 4 bases; bases with no gene match: 8. Germline CDR1 is SGHAT and CDR2 is FQNNGV. The CDR3 has 16 residues.

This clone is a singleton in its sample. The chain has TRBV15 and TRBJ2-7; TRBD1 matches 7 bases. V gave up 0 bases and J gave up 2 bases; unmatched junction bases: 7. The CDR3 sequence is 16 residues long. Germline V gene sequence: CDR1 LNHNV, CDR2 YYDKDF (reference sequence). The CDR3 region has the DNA TGTGCCACCAGCAGAGATGTGGGGACAGCTCCCTACGAGCAGTACTTC. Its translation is CATSRDVGTAPYEQYF.

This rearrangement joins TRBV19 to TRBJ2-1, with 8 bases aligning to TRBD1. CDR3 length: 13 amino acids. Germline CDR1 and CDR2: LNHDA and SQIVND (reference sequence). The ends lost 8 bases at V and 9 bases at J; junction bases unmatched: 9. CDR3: CASRDRGVGEQFF. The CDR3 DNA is TGTGCCAGTCGAGACAGGGGAGTAGGTGAGCAGTTCTTC.

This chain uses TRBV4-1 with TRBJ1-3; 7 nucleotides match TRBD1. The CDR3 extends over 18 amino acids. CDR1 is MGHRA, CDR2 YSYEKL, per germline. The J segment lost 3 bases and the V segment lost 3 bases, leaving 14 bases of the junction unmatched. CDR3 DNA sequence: TGCGCCAGCAGCCACGCGGTCGCCCTAGGGGGCGGTGGAAACACCATATATTTT. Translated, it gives CASSHAVALGGGGNTIYF.

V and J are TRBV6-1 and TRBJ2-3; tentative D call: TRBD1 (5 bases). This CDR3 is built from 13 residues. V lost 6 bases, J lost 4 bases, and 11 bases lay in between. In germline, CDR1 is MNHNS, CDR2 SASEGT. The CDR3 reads CASRERGPDTQYF. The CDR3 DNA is TGTGCCAGCAGGGAAAGGGGTCCAGATACGCAGTATTTT.

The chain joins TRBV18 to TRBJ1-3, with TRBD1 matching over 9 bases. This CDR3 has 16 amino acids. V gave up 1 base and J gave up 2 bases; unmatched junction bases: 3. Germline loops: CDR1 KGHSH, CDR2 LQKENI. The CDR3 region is CASSPRDRAPGNTIYF. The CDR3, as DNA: TGTGCCAGCTCACCACGGGACAGGGCCCCTGGAAACACCATATATTTT.

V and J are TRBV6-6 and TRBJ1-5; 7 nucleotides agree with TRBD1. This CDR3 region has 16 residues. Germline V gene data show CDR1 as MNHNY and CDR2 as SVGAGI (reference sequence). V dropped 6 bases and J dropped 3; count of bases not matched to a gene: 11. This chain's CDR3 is CASSQTTGAFNQPQHF. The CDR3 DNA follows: TGTGCCAGCAGCCAAACCACAGGGGCCTTCAATCAGCCCCAGCATTTT.

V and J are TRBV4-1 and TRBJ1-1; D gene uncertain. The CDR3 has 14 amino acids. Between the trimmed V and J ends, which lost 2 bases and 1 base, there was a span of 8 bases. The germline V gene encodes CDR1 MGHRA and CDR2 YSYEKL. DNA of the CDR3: TGCGCCAGCAGCCAATCGGTGGGGAACACTGAAGCTTTCTTT. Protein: CASSQSVGNTEAFF.

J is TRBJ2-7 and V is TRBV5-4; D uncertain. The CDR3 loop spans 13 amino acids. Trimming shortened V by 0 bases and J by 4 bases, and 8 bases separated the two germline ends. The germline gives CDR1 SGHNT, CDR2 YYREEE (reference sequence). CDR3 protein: CASSLGIGYEQYF. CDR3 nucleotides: TGTGCCAGCAGCTTGGGAATCGGGTACGAGCAGTACTTC. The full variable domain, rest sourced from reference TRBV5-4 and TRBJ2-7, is ETGVTQSPTHLIKTRGQQVTLRCSSQSGHNTVSWYQQALGQGPQFIFQYYREEENGRGNFPPRFSGLQFPNYSSELNVNALELDDSALYLCASSLGIGYEQYFGPGTRLTVT.

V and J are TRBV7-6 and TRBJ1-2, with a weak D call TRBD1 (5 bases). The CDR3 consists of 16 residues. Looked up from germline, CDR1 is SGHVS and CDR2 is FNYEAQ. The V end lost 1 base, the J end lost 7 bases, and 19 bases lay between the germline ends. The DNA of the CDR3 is TGTGCCAGCAGCTTAGATAGGGGCCCTCTCAACCCTGGCTACACCTTC. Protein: CASSLDRGPLNPGYTF. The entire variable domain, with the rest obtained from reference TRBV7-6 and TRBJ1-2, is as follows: GAGVSQSPRYKVTKRGQDVALRCDPISGHVSLYWYRQALGQGPEFLTYFNYEAQQDKSGLPNDRFSAERPEGSISTLTIQRTEQRDSAMYRCASSLDRGPLNPGYTFGSGTRLTVV.